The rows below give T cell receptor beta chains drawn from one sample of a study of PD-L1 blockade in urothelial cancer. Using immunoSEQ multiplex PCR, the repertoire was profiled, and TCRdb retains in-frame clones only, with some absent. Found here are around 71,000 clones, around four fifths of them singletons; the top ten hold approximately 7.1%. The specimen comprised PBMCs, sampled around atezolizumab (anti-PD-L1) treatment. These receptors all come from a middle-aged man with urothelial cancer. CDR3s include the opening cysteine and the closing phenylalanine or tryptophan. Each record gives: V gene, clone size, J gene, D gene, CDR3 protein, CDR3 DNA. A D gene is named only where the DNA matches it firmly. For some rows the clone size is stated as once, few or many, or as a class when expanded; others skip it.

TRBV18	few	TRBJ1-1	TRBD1	CASSPPDRGLNTEAFF	TGTGCCAGCTCACCACCGGACAGGGGGCTTAACACTGAAGCTTTCTTT
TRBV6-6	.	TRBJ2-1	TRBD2	CASRTVAGSRYNEQFF	TGTGCCAGCAGGACAGTAGCGGGAAGCCGCTACAATGAGCAGTTCTTC
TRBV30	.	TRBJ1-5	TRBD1	CAWSPALINRGVNQPQHF	TGTGCCTGGAGTCCAGCCCTTATAAACAGGGGGGTCAATCAGCCCCAGCATTTT
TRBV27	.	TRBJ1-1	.	CASSLRQNTEAFF	TGTGCCAGCAGTTTGCGACAAAACACTGAAGCTTTCTTT
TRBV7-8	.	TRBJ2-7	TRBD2	CASSLGAGEAYEQYF	TGTGCCAGCAGCTTAGGAGCGGGAGAAGCCTACGAGCAGTACTTC
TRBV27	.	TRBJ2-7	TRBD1	CASSPQGAREQYF	TGTGCCAGCAGTCCTCAGGGGGCTCGGGAGCAGTACTTC
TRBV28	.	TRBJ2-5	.	CASTIRRGPGETQYF	TGTGCCAGCACCATAAGGAGGGGGCCGGGAGAGACCCAGTACTTC
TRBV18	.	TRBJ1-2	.	CASLQGDYGYTF	TGTGCCAGCCTACAAGGGGACTATGGCTACACCTTC
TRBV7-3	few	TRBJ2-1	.	CASSLTGGLDEQFF	TGTGCCAGCAGCTTAACCGGCGGTCTAGATGAGCAGTTCTTC
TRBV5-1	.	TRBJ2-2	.	CASSPGRSDGELFF	TGCGCCAGCAGCCCCGGGAGATCGGACGGGGAGCTGTTTTTT
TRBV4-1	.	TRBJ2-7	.	CASSQLNTGHYPYEQYF	TGCGCCAGCAGCCAATTAAATACAGGGCATTATCCCTACGAGCAGTACTTC
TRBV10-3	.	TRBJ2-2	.	CAISELQGGTGELFF	TGTGCCATCAGTGAGCTACAGGGAGGGACCGGGGAGCTGTTTTTT
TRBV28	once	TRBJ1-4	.	CASSFTGLDEKLFF	TGTGCCAGCAGCTTTACAGGGTTGGATGAAAAACTGTTTTTT
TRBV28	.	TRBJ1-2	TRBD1	CASSFPIGTGYGYTF	TGTGCCAGCAGTTTTCCCATTGGGACAGGCTATGGCTACACCTTC
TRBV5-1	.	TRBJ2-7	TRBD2	CASSGAGTSGRSYEQYF	TGCGCCAGCAGCGGAGCCGGGACTAGCGGGCGGTCCTACGAGCAGTACTTC
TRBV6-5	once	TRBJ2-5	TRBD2	CASSWGVAGGRETQYF	TGTGCCAGCAGTTGGGGGGTAGCGGGAGGGCGGGAGACCCAGTACTTC
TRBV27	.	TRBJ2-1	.	CASSQTEEGTRVSYNEQFF	TGTGCCAGCAGCCAGACCGAGGAGGGAACTAGAGTCTCCTACAATGAGCAGTTCTTC
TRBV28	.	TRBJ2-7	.	CASSFPLTGSTYEQYF	TGTGCCAGCAGTTTCCCTTTGACAGGATCTACCTACGAGCAGTACTTC
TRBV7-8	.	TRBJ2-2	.	CASSLIGNLHGGELFF	TGTGCCAGCAGCTTAATCGGGAACCTGCACGGAGGGGAGCTGTTTTTT
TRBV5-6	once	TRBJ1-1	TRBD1	CASSLTGGTNTEAFF	TGTGCCAGCAGCTTGACAGGGGGAACGAACACTGAAGCTTTCTTT
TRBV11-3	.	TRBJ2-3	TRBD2	CASSSGLAGYTDTQYF	TGTGCCAGCAGCTCAGGACTAGCGGGGTACACAGATACGCAGTATTTT
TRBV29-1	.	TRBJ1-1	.	CSATSGARNTEAFF	TGCAGCGCGACCAGTGGGGCTCGGAACACTGAAGCTTTCTTT
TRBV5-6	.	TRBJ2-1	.	CASSLNGDLRSNEQFF	TGTGCCAGCAGCTTAAACGGTGATTTGAGGTCGAATGAGCAGTTCTTC
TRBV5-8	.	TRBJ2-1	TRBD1	CASSLGTDGNEQFF	TGTGCCAGCAGCCTTGGGACAGATGGCAATGAGCAGTTCTTC
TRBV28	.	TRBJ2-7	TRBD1	CASSFSTGVTYEQYF	TGTGCCAGCAGTTTTAGCACAGGGGTTACCTACGAGCAGTACTTC
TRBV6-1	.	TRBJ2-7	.	CASSGDRQLREQYF	TGTGCCAGCAGTGGAGACCGACAGTTAAGGGAGCAGTACTTC
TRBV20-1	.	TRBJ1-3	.	CSLSTGNTIYF	TGCAGTCTAAGCACTGGAAACACCATATATTTT
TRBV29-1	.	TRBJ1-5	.	CSVAGSNQPQHF	TGCAGTGTCGCAGGGAGCAATCAGCCCCAGCATTTT
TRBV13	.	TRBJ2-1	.	CASSFPGNEQFF	TGTGCCAGCAGCTTCCCCGGGAATGAGCAGTTCTTC
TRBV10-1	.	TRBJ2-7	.	CASSDRLGQDEQYF	TGCGCCAGCAGTGATCGGTTGGGCCAAGACGAGCAGTACTTC
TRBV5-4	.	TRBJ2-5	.	CASSFSGQETQYF	TGTGCCAGCAGCTTTTCCGGCCAAGAGACCCAGTACTTC